The 13 T cell receptor beta chains presented below share a single source sample, sequenced in a study of T cell repertoires in ileal Crohn's disease. The data were produced by immunoSEQ multiplex PCR, yet TCRdb's version contains in-frame clones alone and is incomplete. The repertoire includes several hundred clones, 65% to 90% of them detected once, and approximately 15% sits in the top ten. Time point reported: neoterminal ileum biopsy at postoperative endoscopy, about 6 months after surgery. The specimen sequenced was ileal tissue. All receptors come from an adult with Crohn's disease.

The chain is built from TRBV28 and TRBJ1-1, with no clear D. Trimming took 2 bases from V and 6 from J, leaving 13 bases between them. Germline assignment: CDR1 MDHEN and CDR2 SYDVKM. CDR3 size: 14 residues. DNA for the CDR3: TGTGCCAGCAGTTTACGGTTAAGTTCTCCTGAAGCTTTCTTT. Translating gives CASSLRLSSPEAFF.

J is TRBJ2-2 and V is TRBV30; D is uncertain. The CDR3 has 14 amino acids. Germline-derived CDR1 and CDR2 are GTSNPN and SVGIG (reference sequence). V lost 0 bases and J 4 bases, leaving 9 bases between the germline ends. CDR3 in DNA: TGTGCCTGGAGTGTTCTGCTACCCACCGGGGAGCTGTTTTTT. It encodes CAWSVLLPTGELFF.

The chain employs TRBV4-1 and TRBJ2-5, with TRBD1 identical over 9 bases. The CDR3 runs to 16 residues. CDR1 is MGHRA and CDR2 is YSYEKL in the germline V gene. Losses at the gene ends were 4 bases for V and 5 bases for J; bases not matched to a gene: 11. The chain's CDR3 is CASSLGQGFIGETQYF. The CDR3 bases are TGCGCCAGCAGCCTGGGACAGGGATTTATCGGGGAGACCCAGTACTTC.

This chain uses TRBV5-3 with TRBJ2-2; the D gene is possibly TRBD2 (5 bases). TRBV5-3 is marked as an open reading frame, function uncertain. The CDR3 spans 16 residues. V was cut by 3 bases and J by 5 bases, with 17 bases left in between. The CDR3 region has the DNA TGTGCCAGAAGCTGTCAGGCCCAAACTAGGACCGGGGAGCTGTTTTTT. Its translation: CARSCQAQTRTGELFF.

This rearrangement joins TRBV4-2 to TRBJ1-2; a possible D gene is TRBD1 (6 bases). Per the germline V gene, CDR1 is LGHNA and CDR2 is YNFKEQ. V lost 2 bases and J 0 bases, leaving 13 bases between the germline ends. The CDR3 contains 16 residues. CDR3 nucleotides: TGTGCCAGCAGCCAACAGGGGCTAGGATCTAACTATGGCTACACCTTC. Protein: CASSQQGLGSNYGYTF.

V usage is TRBV7-9 and J usage is TRBJ1-5; D is perhaps TRBD1 (6 bases). The CDR3 has 15 amino acids. From germline, CDR1 is SEHNR and CDR2 FQNEAQ (reference sequence). The ends were cut back, 8 bases at V and 3 bases at J, with 17 bases in the middle. CDR3 protein: CASSSSDRHNQPQHF. DNA for the CDR3: TGTGCCAGCTCCTCCAGCGACAGGCACAATCAGCCCCAGCATTTT.

The chain employs TRBV29-1 and TRBJ2-3; weak D call: TRBD2 (7 bases). The V gene's germline CDR1 is SQVTM and CDR2 ANQGSEA. The length of the CDR3 is 12 residues. V was clipped by 4 bases and J by 5 bases, with 10 bases between them. DNA of the CDR3: TGCAGCGTTGGGAGGGGGGGAGATACGCAGTATTTT. This gives the protein CSVGRGGDTQYF.

V and J are TRBV11-2 and TRBJ1-2; D is possibly TRBD1 (5 bases). CDR1 is SGHAT, CDR2 FQNNGV, per germline. V lost 5 bases to trimming and J lost 4 bases, with 23 bases between them. The CDR3 extends over 17 amino acids. CDR3 amino acids: CASSPTSGTPVAYGYTF. The DNA of the CDR3 is TGTGCCAGCAGCCCAACCTCCGGGACTCCGGTAGCCTATGGCTACACCTTC.

V is TRBV20-1 and J is TRBJ1-1, with D possibly matching TRBD1 (6 bases). The CDR3 is 11 residues long. Germline V gene lookup returns CDR1 DFQATT and CDR2 SNEGSKA (reference sequence). With 2 bases removed from V and 9 bases from J, the gap between germline ends came to 10 bases. The CDR3 loop is CSARSGAKAFF. CDR3 sequence (DNA): TGCAGTGCTAGATCGGGGGCAAAAGCTTTCTTT.

The chain has TRBV9 and TRBJ1-3; D ambiguous. Germline CDR1 and CDR2: SGDLS and YYNGEE. CDR3 length: 16 amino acids. Trimming removed 3 bases at V and 0 bases at J, with 13 bases between. CDR3 region: CASSAGTSLSGNTIYF. As DNA, the CDR3 is TGTGCCAGCAGCGCCGGAACGAGTCTCTCTGGAAACACCATATATTTT.

This clone was detected once. The chain employs TRBV2 and TRBJ1-3; tentative D call: TRBD1 (5 bases). The CDR3 contains 13 residues. Germline V CDR1 and CDR2: SNHLY, FYNNEI. Deletions cut 5 bases from V and 2 bases from J, with 7 bases between. The CDR3: CASSWDPGNTIYF. CDR3 coding DNA: TGTGCCAGCAGTTGGGACCCTGGAAACACCATATATTTT. Combining the CDR3 with reference TRBV2 and TRBJ1-3 gives the whole variable domain EPEVTQTPSHQVTQMGQEVILRCVPISNHLYFYWYRQILGQKVEFLVSFYNNEISEKSEIFDDQFSVERPDGSNFTLKIRSTKLEDSAMYFCASSWDPGNTIYFGEGSWLTVV.

V gene TRBV6-5 combines with J gene TRBJ2-5; D tentatively reads TRBD1 or TRBD2 (5 bases each). The germline V gene encodes CDR1 MNHEY and CDR2 SVGAGI. The CDR3 loop spans 16 amino acids. V dropped 4 bases and J dropped 1 base, with 16 bases sitting between them. CDR3 protein: CASSSRAERGQETQYF. The DNA for the CDR3 is TGTGCCAGCAGTTCCAGAGCGGAGAGGGGCCAAGAGACCCAGTACTTC.

This chain connects TRBV19 to TRBJ2-1, with D perhaps given as TRBD1 or TRBD2 (5 bases each). V gave up 3 bases and J gave up 6 bases, with 15 bases separating them. CDR1 LNHDA and CDR2 SQIVND come from the germline V gene (reference sequence). CDR3 length: 15 residues. CDR3 protein: CASSIEGIGTNEQFF. Here the CDR3 DNA reads TGTGCCAGTAGTATTGAGGGGATAGGCACCAATGAGCAGTTCTTC.